Below are 10 T cell receptor beta chains sequenced from a single sample in a study of response to subunit inactivated influenza vaccine. Each CDR3 protein gets one entry after TCRdb re-called the RT-PCR reads with MiXCR. The table has just under 550,000 distinct CDR3 sequences, roughly 25% seen once. The same specimen was also included in a second study, on T cells expressing NK-cell markers. That investigation notes: 5'RACE template switching with UMIs generated TCR beta cDNA.

Source: CD4+ T cells sorted from PBMCs, taken about 13 days after vaccination. The source of these receptors is a man aged 50 or older who received an inactivated influenza vaccine.

The CDR3 sequence is CSARDKSYEQYF. Written as DNA, the CDR3 is TGCAGTGCTAGAGATAAGAGTTACGAGCAGTACTTC. The V call is TRBV20-1, the J call TRBJ2-7, with D uncertain. Germline-derived CDR1 and CDR2 are DFQATT and SNEGSKA (reference sequence). Between the trimmed V and J ends, which lost 0 bases and 4 bases, there was a span of 7 bases. This CDR3 contains 12 residues.

This chain uses TRBV20-1 with TRBJ2-2; 10 bases line up with TRBD2. This CDR3 spans 13 amino acids. Germline values: CDR1 DFQATT, CDR2 SNEGSKA (reference sequence). J lost 4 bases, V lost 6 bases, and 2 bases had no gene match. CDR3: CSARLAGTGELFF. CDR3 in DNA: TGCAGTGCCCGACTAGCGGGCACCGGGGAGCTGTTTTTT.

The chain joins TRBV7-2 to TRBJ2-1, with no clear D. Germline V gene data show CDR1 as SGHTA and CDR2 as FQGNSA. Trimming pared 4 bases from V and 2 bases from J, leaving 15 bases between. The CDR3 contains 16 residues. The CDR3 spells CASSSATFIPYNEQFF. In DNA, the CDR3 is TGTGCCAGCAGCTCGGCCACATTTATCCCCTACAATGAGCAGTTCTTC. Full variable domain (outside the CDR3, taken from reference TRBV7-2 and TRBJ2-1): GAGVSQSPSNKVTEKGKDVELRCDPISGHTALYWYRQSLGQGLEFLIYFQGNSAPDKSGLPSDRFSAERTGGSVSTLTIQRTQQEDSAVYLCASSSATFIPYNEQFFGPGTRLTVL.

This clonotype was counted only a few times. The V and J genes are TRBV9 and TRBJ1-1; D gene ambiguous. Trimming stripped 0 bases from V and 2 bases from J, with 5 bases between. Germline V lookup: CDR1 SGDLS, CDR2 YYNGEE. CDR3 length: 13 residues. CDR3 bases: TGTGCCAGCAGCGTAGTGGTTAACACTGAAGCTTTCTTT. Translating gives CASSVVVNTEAFF.

This clonotype was detected only once. This chain links TRBV20-1 with TRBJ1-3, with D unclear. The CDR3 has 12 amino acids. The V and J ends lost 5 bases and 2 bases respectively, with 7 bases between them. The germline V gene has CDR1 DFQATT and CDR2 SNEGSKA (reference sequence). In DNA form, the CDR3 reads TGCAGTGCTCGTGGTCCTGGAAACACCATATATTTT. Translation: CSARGPGNTIYF.

There are many counts of this clonotype. The V gene is TRBV5-1, the J gene TRBJ1-6; D unresolved. V was pared by 1 base and J by 7 bases, with 12 bases between. CDR3 length: 15 amino acids. CDR1 is SGHRS, CDR2 YFSETQ, per germline. The CDR3 DNA sequence: TGCGCCAGCAGCTTGACGACGTGGACCAATTCACCCCTCCACTTT. Protein: CASSLTTWTNSPLHF.

The chain links TRBV28 to TRBJ1-1; D is perhaps TRBD1 (6 bases). V shed 6 bases and J shed 10 bases, with 18 bases lying between them. The CDR3 has 13 amino acids. Germline V lookup: CDR1 MDHEN, CDR2 SYDVKM. The CDR3 nucleotides are TGTGCCAGCAGGGGGGCTTGGGGGCAAGGAGCTTTCTTT. Protein sequence: CASRGAWGQGAFF.

This clonotype has just a few counts. The chain couples TRBV3-1 to TRBJ2-1; TRBD1 aligns across 7 bases. The J segment lost 5 bases and the V segment lost 10 bases, leaving 14 bases of the junction unmatched. The CDR3 totals 15 residues. Germline-derived CDR1 and CDR2 are LGHDT and YNNKEL (reference sequence). DNA of the CDR3: TGTGCCACCAAAAATACAGGGGCATATGACAATGAGCAGTTCTTC. This codes for CATKNTGAYDNEQFF.

The V gene is TRBV20-1, the J gene TRBJ2-2; D tentatively reads TRBD1 or TRBD2 (7 bases each). Germline-derived CDR1 and CDR2 are DFQATT and SNEGSKA (reference sequence). CDR3 length equals 15 residues. The ends were cut back, 2 bases at V and 5 bases at J, with 15 bases in the middle. CDR3 in DNA: TGCAGTGCTAGACCCGGCAGGGGGGGAACCGGGGAGCTGTTTTTT. Amino acid sequence: CSARPGRGGTGELFF.

This clonotype was detected only a few times. The J gene is TRBJ2-1, the V gene TRBV29-1; TRBD1 aligns across 8 bases. The CDR3 has 15 amino acids. Germline V CDR1 and CDR2: SQVTM, ANQGSEA. The V and J ends lost 7 bases and 2 bases, in that order; junction bases with no gene match: 10. CDR3 DNA sequence: TGCAGCGCTCTCGCCCGGACAGGGCCCTACAATGAGCAGTTCTTC. It translates to CSALARTGPYNEQFF.